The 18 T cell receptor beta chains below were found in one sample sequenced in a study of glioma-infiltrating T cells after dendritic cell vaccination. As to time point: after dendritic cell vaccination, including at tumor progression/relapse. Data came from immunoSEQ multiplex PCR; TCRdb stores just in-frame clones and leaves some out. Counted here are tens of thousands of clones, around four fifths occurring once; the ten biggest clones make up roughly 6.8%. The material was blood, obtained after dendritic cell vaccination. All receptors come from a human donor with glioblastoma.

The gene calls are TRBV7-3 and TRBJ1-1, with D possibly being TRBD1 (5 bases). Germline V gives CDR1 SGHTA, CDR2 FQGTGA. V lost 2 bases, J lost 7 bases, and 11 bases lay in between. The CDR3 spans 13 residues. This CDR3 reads CASSLAPGVEAFF. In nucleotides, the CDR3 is TGTGCCAGCAGCTTAGCCCCGGGGGTTGAAGCTTTCTTT.

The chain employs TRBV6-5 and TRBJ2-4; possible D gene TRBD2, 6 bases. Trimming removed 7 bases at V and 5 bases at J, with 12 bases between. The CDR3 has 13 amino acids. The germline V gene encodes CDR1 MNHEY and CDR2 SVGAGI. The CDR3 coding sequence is TGTGCCAGCAACGGACCGGGGGAAAACATTCAGTACTTC. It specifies CASNGPGENIQYF.

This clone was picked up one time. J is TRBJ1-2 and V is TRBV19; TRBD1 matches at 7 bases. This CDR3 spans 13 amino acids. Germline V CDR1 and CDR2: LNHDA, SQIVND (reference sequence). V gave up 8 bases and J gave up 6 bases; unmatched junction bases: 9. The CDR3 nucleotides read TGTGCCAGTCATGAGACCGGGACAGATGGCTACACCTTC. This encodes CASHETGTDGYTF.

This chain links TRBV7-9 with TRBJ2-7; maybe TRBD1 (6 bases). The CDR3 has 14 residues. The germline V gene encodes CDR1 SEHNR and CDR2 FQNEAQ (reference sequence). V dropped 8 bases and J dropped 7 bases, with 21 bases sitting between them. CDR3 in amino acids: CASGPAGDTVEQYF. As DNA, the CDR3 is TGTGCCAGCGGGCCGGCAGGGGATACGGTGGAGCAGTACTTC.

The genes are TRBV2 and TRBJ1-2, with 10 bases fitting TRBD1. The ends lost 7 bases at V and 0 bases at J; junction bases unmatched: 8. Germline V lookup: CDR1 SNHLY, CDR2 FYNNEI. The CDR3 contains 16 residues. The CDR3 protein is CASIRDRGQANYGYTF. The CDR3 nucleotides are TGTGCCAGCATCCGGGACAGGGGACAAGCTAACTATGGCTACACCTTC.

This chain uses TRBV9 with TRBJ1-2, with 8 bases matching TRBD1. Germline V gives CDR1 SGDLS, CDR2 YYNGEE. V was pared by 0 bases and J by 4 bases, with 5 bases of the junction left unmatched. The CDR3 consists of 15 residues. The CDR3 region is CASSVDLRGPYGYTF. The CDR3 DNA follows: TGTGCCAGCAGCGTAGATCTCAGGGGGCCCTATGGCTACACCTTC.

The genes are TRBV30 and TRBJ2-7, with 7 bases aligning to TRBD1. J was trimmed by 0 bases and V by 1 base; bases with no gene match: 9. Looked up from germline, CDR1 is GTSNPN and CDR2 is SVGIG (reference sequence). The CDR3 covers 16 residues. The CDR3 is CAWSALYRGTSYEQYF. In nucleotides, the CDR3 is TGTGCCTGGAGTGCCTTATACAGGGGAACCTCCTACGAGCAGTACTTC.

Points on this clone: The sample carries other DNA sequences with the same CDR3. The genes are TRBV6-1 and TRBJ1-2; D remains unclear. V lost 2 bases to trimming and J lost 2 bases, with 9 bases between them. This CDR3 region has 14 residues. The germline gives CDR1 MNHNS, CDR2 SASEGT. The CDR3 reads CASSEYGVNYGYTF. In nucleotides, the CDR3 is TGTGCCAGCAGTGAATACGGGGTAAACTATGGCTACACCTTC.

The CDR3 DNA sequence: TGCGCCAGCAGCCAAGCAGGCGCTGACTCCTACGAGCAGTACTTC. Translating gives CASSQAGADSYEQYF. The rearrangement uses TRBV4-1 and TRBJ2-7, with D uncertain. V lost 1 base and J 0 bases, leaving 10 bases between the germline ends. Per germline, CDR1 MGHRA and CDR2 YSYEKL. The CDR3 is made up of 15 amino acids.

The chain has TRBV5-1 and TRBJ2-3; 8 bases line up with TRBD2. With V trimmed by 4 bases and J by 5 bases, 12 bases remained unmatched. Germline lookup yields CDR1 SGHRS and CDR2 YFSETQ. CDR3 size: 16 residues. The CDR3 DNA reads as TGCGCCAGCAGCGAATCAGCGGGGGCCGGGGGAGATACGCAGTATTTT. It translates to CASSESAGAGGDTQYF.

This CDR3 is CASSIRGANGYTF. The CDR3 DNA sequence: TGTGCCAGTAGTATACGGGGGGCAAATGGCTACACCTTC. The chain combines TRBV19 with TRBJ1-2; D might be TRBD1 (6 bases). The CDR3 is made up of 13 amino acids. V lost 2 bases and J 6 bases, leaving 10 bases between the germline ends. CDR1 is LNHDA and CDR2 is SQIVND in the germline V gene (reference sequence).

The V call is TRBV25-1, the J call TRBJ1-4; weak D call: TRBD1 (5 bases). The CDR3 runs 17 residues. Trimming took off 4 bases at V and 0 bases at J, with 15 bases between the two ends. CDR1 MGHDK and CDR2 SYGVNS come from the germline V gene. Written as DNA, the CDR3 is TGTGCCAGCAGTGGGGGGGGACCCGTTGCAACTAATGAAAAACTGTTTTTT. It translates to CASSGGGPVATNEKLFF.

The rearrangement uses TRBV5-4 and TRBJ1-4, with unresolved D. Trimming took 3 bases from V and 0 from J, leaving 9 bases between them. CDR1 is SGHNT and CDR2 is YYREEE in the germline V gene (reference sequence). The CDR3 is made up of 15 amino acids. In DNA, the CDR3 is TGTGCCAGCAGCTATGGAGGAGCAACTAATGAAAAACTGTTTTTT. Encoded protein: CASSYGGATNEKLFF.

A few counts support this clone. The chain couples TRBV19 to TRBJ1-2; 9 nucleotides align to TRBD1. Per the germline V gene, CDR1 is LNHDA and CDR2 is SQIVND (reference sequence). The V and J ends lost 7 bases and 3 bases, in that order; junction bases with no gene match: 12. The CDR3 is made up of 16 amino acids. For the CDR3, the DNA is TGTGCCAGTATGCAGGGACAGGGTCCCCCTCACTATGGCTACACCTTC. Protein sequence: CASMQGQGPPHYGYTF.

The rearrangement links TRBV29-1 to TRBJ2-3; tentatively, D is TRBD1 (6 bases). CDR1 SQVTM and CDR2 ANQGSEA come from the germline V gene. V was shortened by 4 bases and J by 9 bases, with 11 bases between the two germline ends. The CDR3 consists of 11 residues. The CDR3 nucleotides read TGCAGCGTTGTCGGGACACCCACGCAGTATTTT. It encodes CSVVGTPTQYF.

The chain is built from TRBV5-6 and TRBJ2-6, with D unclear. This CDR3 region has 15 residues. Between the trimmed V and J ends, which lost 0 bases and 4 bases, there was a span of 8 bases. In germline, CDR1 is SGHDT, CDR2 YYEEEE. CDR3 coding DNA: TGTGCCAGCAGCTTGGGAGGTTCCGGGGCCAACGTCCTGACTTTC. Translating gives CASSLGGSGANVLTF.

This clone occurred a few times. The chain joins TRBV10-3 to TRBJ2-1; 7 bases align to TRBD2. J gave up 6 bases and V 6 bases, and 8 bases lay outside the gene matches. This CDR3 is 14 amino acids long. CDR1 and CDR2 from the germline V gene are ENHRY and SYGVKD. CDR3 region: CAISPREASNEQFF. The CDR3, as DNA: TGTGCCATCAGCCCCCGGGAGGCGAGCAATGAGCAGTTCTTC.

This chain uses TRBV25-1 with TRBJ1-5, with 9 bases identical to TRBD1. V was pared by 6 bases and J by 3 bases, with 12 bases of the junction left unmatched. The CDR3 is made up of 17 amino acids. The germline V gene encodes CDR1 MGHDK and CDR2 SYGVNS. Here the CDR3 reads CASSPGTGPNHNQPQHF. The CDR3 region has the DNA TGTGCCAGCAGCCCCGGGACAGGGCCTAACCACAATCAGCCCCAGCATTTT. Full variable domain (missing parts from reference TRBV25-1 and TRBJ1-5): EADIYQTPRYLVIGTGKKITLECSQTMGHDKMYWYQQDPGMELHLIHYSYGVNSTEKGDLSSESTVSRIRTEHFPLTLESARPSHTSQYLCASSPGTGPNHNQPQHFGDGTRLSIL.